The T cell receptor beta chain described here comes from a study of blood T cell repertoires in COVID-19 (dated by TCRdb to 2020 to 2021). Notes on the research overall: Samples from collaborators originated in the United States, Italy and Spain and spanned both the acute and convalescent phases of COVID-19. The prospective study material was composed of cDNA or gDNA derived from T cells, B-cell-depleted T cells, or PBMCs. Deeply sampled blood TCRbeta repertoires from subjects exposed to, actively infected with, or recovered from COVID-19 were included in the dataset. The repertoires were released in a freely available public database meant as a resource for research on the immune response to SARS-CoV-2. The samples were drawn from the first 160 participants of the ongoing ImmuneRACE study and from more than 1,000 subjects provided by 6 global collaborators. A de-identified subject ID, COVID-19 status, age in years and sex were almost always included in the sample metadata. Where available, HLA class I and class II types were taken from metadata supplied by the sample provider and were not determined by assay-based typing. The paper as a whole reports these results and caveats: How much clinical and demographic metadata was included differed by source and by participant, and the metadata was provided uncurated.

At the junction V is shortened by 11 bases and J by 0 bases; bases outside the gene matches: 12. The CDR3 holds 15 amino acids from the cysteine to the phenylalanine. Only CDR3 DNA remains: 45 bases, in frame from the first base. CDR1 and CDR2 were assigned from the germline V gene (reference sequence) as PRHDT and FYEKMQ. Of note for this clone: Its antigen is not yet known. Qualities for individual bases were not recorded, and no much larger clone is one base off.

TCRbeta CDR3 regions were amplified from genomic DNA using the immunoSEQ Assay, a bias-controlled multiplex PCR. As for the original processing: The number of nucleated cells in each sample was estimated by amplification of reference gene primers within the assay. Sequence reads were collapsed and filtered to measure the absolute abundance of every unique TCRbeta CDR3 rearrangement. For each sample, productive Simpson clonality was calculated as the square root of Simpson's diversity index over productive rearrangements. TCRdb's version of the immuneACCESS table is confined to in-frame rearrangements and falls short of the full clone set. An unresolved V gene accounts for under half of the shortfall where checked; the remainder is of unknown origin. The D gene and trimming were derived from the DNA, and the V and J assignments and clone size from that table. Across this sample there are 200,000 to 250,000 clones, with just over 90% seen only once. The top ten constitute over 1.5% of the sample.

Participants in the prospective study were aged about 18 to 95 years, lived in 24 United States geographic areas, and enrolled through a virtual design. To assign participants to cohorts, the prospective study relied on clinical history that participants themselves reported in a screening survey and a study questionnaire. ImmuneRACE Cohort 3 recovered participants were defined by two consecutive negative NP/OP PCR tests, healthcare professional clearance, or symptom resolution. In the prospective study, mobile phlebotomists collected whole blood, serum and a nasopharyngeal or oropharyngeal swab from each participant. Prospective study participants could optionally give additional blood draws and questionnaires over an approximately 2-month period. Before DNA extraction, prospective study blood samples were shipped either frozen or at room temperature.

The sequence links TRBV13 to TRBJ2-5; a stretch of 7 junction bases matches TRBD2. The clonotype originates from a woman younger than 30 who had recovered from COVID-19. The specimen was PBMCs or T cells enriched from blood (not recorded which). The base sequence is TGTGCCGCCAGCTTTACGGGAGGCTACCAAGAGACCCAGTACTTC. Translated, it reads CAASFTGGYQETQYF.